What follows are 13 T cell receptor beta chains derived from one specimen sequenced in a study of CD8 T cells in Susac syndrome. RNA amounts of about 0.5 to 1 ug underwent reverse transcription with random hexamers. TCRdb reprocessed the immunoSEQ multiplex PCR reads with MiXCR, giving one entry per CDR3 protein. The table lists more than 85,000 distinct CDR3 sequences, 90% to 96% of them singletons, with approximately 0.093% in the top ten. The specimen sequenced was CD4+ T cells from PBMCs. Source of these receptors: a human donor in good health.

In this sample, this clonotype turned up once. CDR3 DNA: TGTGCCATCAGTGACCTACGGAAGTTAAGCAATCAGCCCCAGCATTTT. This translates into CAISDLRKLSNQPQHF. The chain recombines TRBV10-3 with TRBJ1-5, with no clear D. Trimming took off 3 bases at V and 1 base at J, with 13 bases between the two ends. Germline V lookup: CDR1 ENHRY, CDR2 SYGVKD. There are 16 residues in the CDR3.

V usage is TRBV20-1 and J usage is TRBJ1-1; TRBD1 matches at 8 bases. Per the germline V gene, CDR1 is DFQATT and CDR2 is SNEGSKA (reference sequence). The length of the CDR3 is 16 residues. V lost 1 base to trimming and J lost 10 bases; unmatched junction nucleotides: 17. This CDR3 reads CSARAGGRGVERGAFF. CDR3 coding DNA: TGCAGTGCTAGAGCAGGGGGCAGGGGAGTAGAAAGGGGAGCTTTCTTT.

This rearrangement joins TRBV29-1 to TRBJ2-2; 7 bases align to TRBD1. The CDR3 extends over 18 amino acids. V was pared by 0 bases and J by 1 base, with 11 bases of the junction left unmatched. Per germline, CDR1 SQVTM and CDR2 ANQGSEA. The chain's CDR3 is CSVEELSHRGQNTGELFF. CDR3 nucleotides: TGCAGCGTTGAAGAACTAAGTCACAGGGGCCAGAACACCGGGGAGCTGTTTTTT.

Here the CDR3 DNA reads TGTGCCAGCAGCCAAGAGCGCACAGATACGCAGTATTTT. It yields the protein CASSQERTDTQYF. The chain links TRBV3-1 to TRBJ2-3; no reliable D call. CDR3 length: 13 residues. Trimming cost V 0 bases and J 1 base, with 2 bases left between them. Germline V lookup: CDR1 LGHDT, CDR2 YNNKEL (reference sequence).

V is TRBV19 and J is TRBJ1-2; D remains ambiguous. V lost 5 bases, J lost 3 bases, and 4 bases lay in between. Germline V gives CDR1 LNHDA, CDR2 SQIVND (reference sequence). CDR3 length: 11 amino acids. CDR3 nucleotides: TGTGCCAGTAGTGCGTACTATGGCTACACCTTC. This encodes CASSAYYGYTF.

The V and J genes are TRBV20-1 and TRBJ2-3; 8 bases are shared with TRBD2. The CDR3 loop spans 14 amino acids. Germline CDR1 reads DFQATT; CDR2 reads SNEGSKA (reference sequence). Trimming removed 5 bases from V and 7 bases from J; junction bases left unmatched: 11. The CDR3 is CSAQLAEGGNTQYF. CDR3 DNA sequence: TGCAGTGCTCAACTAGCGGAGGGGGGGAATACGCAGTATTTT.

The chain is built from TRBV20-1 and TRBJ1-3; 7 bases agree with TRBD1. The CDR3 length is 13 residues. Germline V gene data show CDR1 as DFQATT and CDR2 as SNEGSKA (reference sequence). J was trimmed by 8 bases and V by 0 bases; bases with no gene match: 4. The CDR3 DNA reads TGCAGTGCTAGAGATGGGACAGTTGACACCATATATTTT. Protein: CSARDGTVDTIYF.

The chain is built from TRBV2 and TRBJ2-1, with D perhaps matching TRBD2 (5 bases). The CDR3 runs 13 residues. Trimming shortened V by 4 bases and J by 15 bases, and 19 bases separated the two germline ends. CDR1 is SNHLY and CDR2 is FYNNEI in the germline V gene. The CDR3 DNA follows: TGTGCCAGCAGTGTACGAGGCCAAGGAGGTCTGTTCTTC. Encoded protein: CASSVRGQGGLFF. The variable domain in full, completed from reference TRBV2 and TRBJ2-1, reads EPEVTQTPSHQVTQMGQEVILRCVPISNHLYFYWYRQILGQKVEFLVSFYNNEISEKSEIFDDQFSVERPDGSNFTLKIRSTKLEDSAMYFCASSVRGQGGLFFGPGTRLTVL.

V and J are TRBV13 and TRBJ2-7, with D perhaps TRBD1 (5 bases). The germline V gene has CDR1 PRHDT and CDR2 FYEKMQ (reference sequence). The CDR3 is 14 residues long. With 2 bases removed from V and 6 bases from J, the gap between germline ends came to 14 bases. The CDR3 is CASSLTLRGGEQYF. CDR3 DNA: TGTGCCAGCAGCTTAACTTTAAGGGGCGGCGAGCAGTACTTC.

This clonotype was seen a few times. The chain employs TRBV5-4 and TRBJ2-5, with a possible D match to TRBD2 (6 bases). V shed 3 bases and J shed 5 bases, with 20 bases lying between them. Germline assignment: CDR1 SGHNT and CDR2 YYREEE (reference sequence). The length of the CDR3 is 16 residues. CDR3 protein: CASSSSSTSGGETQYF. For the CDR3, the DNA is TGTGCCAGCAGCTCATCCTCGACTAGTGGTGGGGAGACCCAGTACTTC. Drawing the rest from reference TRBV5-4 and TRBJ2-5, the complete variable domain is ETGVTQSPTHLIKTRGQQVTLRCSSQSGHNTVSWYQQALGQGPQFIFQYYREEENGRGNFPPRFSGLQFPNYSSELNVNALELDDSALYLCASSSSSTSGGETQYFGPGTRLLVL.

The CDR3 bases are TGTGCCAGCAGTTACCAACAGACAGTTAACACTGAAGCTTTCTTT. This translates into CASSYQQTVNTEAFF. This sequence joins TRBV6-2 or TRBV6-3 and TRBJ1-1, with D possibly matching TRBD1 (5 bases). V lost 2 bases, J lost 2 bases, and 12 bases lay in between. The length of the CDR3 is 15 residues. The germline V gene has CDR1 MNHEY and CDR2 SVGEGT.

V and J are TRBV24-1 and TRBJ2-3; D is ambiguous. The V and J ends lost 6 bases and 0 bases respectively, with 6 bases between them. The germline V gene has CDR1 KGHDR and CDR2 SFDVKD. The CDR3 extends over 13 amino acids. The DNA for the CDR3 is TGTGCCACCAGTACCGGGAGCACAGATACGCAGTATTTT. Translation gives CATSTGSTDTQYF.

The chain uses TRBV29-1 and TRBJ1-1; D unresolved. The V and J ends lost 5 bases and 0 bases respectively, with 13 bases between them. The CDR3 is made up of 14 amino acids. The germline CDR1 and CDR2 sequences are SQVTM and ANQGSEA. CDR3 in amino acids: CSVRAGPMNTEAFF. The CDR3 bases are TGCAGCGTTCGAGCTGGCCCAATGAACACTGAAGCTTTCTTT.